This is a list of T cell receptor beta chains from one sample in a study of cytomegalovirus exposure and HLA in healthy donors. The repertoire was sequenced with immunoSEQ multiplex PCR; TCRdb's copy has only in-frame clones and lacks some. The sample has 150,000 to 200,000 clones, 81% seen once; the top ten hold 1.5% to 2%. Input material: PBMCs. These receptors were obtained from a man between 18 and 35 years old in good health and CMV-seronegative. CDR3s include the opening cysteine and the closing phenylalanine or tryptophan. Each record gives: V gene, J gene, D gene, clone size, CDR3 protein, CDR3 DNA. D genes are given only for firm matches. Not every row has a clone size; where given, it reads once, few, many or a size class.

>TRBV6-4|TRBJ2-1|-|-
CASSVFPGNEQFF
TGTGCCAGCAGTGTATTTCCGGGCAATGAGCAGTTCTTC
>TRBV11-3|TRBJ2-5|-|few
CASSLGQVQQETQYF
TGTGCCAGCAGCTTAGGACAGGTTCAACAAGAGACCCAGTACTTC
>TRBV9|TRBJ2-1|TRBD2|-
CASSVVQRGQRNEQFF
TGTGCCAGCAGCGTAGTCCAGCGGGGCCAGCGCAATGAGCAGTTCTTC
>TRBV19|TRBJ2-2|TRBD2|few
CASSMEGRGGLRTGELFF
TGTGCCAGTAGTATGGAGGGGCGGGGGGGCCTACGAACCGGGGAGCTGTTTTTT
>TRBV9|TRBJ2-3|TRBD2|once
CASSPGTSGGLLGSTDTQYF
TGTGCCAGCAGCCCCGGGACTAGCGGGGGGCTTTTGGGTAGCACAGATACGCAGTATTTT
>TRBV21-1|TRBJ2-1|-|-
CASSKEGRCGTSKSPRVEQFF
TGTGCCAGCAGCAAAGAAGGCAGGTGCGGGACTAGTAAGTCACCGCGGGTTGAGCAGTTCTTC
>TRBV27|TRBJ2-5|TRBD1|-
CASSSDRAAQETQYF
TGTGCCAGCAGTTCGGACAGGGCCGCTCAAGAGACCCAGTACTTC
>TRBV6-5|TRBJ2-2|-|-
CATRGYGGELFF
TGTGCCACTCGGGGGTACGGGGGGGAGCTGTTTTTT
>TRBV11-2|TRBJ2-3|-|-
CASSFSQSTDTQYF
TGTGCCAGCAGCTTCTCTCAGAGCACAGATACGCAGTATTTT
>TRBV28|TRBJ2-4|-|few
CASSLALGQNIQYF
TGTGCCAGCAGTTTGGCTCTGGGCCAAAACATTCAGTACTTC
>TRBV19|TRBJ2-5|TRBD2|-
CASSRLQRGQETQYF
TGTGCCAGTAGTCGCCTTCAGCGGGGCCAAGAGACCCAGTACTTC
>TRBV7-2|TRBJ2-4|TRBD2|-
CASSTGTSGRGVQYF
TGTGCCAGCAGCACGGGGACTAGCGGGAGGGGGGTTCAGTACTTC
>TRBV18|TRBJ2-7|TRBD1|-
CASSPGQGPYEQYF
TGTGCCAGCTCACCGGGACAGGGGCCCTACGAGCAGTACTTC
>TRBV30|TRBJ1-2|-|few
CAWRGNGGYTF
TGTGCCTGGCGGGGAAATGGTGGCTACACCTTC
>TRBV28|TRBJ2-7|TRBD1|-
CASRSGQGTAEQYF
TGTGCCAGCAGATCGGGACAGGGGACCGCCGAGCAGTACTTC
>TRBV4-2|TRBJ2-1|TRBD2|-
CASSRNGGAYNEQFF
TGTGCCAGCAGCCGCAACGGGGGGGCCTACAATGAGCAGTTCTTC
>TRBV5-1|TRBJ2-3|-|once
CASSNELDTQYF
TGCGCCAGCAGCAATGAACTCGATACGCAGTATTTT
>TRBV6-6|TRBJ1-2|TRBD1|-
CASSTGGRYGYTF
TGTGCCAGCAGCACAGGGGGCAGGTATGGCTACACCTTC